The 16 T cell receptor beta chains in this list originate from one sample, sequenced in a study of blood T cell repertoires in COVID-19. Sequencing used immunoSEQ multiplex PCR; TCRdb keeps in-frame clones, though not all of them. The repertoire holds some 100,000 clones, approximately 90% seen once, with roughly 1.8% in the top ten. Sequenced input: peripheral blood. Receptor source: a human donor with active COVID-19. The donor label of this sample is uncertain.

The chain has TRBV27 and TRBJ1-2; 7 nucleotides agree with TRBD1. The CDR3 length is 14 residues. Trimming at V came to 4 bases and at J to 2 bases, leaving 4 bases not matched to a gene. The germline CDR1 and CDR2 sequences are MNHEY and SMNVEV (reference sequence). In DNA, the CDR3 is TGTGCCAGCAGTTGGGACAGAGAGAACTATGGCTACACCTTC. It yields the protein CASSWDRENYGYTF.

V usage is TRBV6-5 and J usage is TRBJ1-1, with 8 positions matching TRBD1. Unmatched junction bases numbered 12, after V lost 6 bases and J lost 9 bases. CDR3 size: 14 residues. CDR1 and CDR2 from the germline V gene are MNHEY and SVGAGI. The CDR3 reads CASSLSWGQEKAFF. The DNA of the CDR3 is TGTGCCAGCAGCCTTTCATGGGGACAGGAAAAAGCTTTCTTT.

This rearrangement joins TRBV27 to TRBJ2-3, with TRBD2 matching 8 bases. Germline V gene data show CDR1 as MNHEY and CDR2 as SMNVEV (reference sequence). The V segment lost 6 bases and the J segment 7 bases; nucleotides outside the gene matches: 6. The CDR3 spans 13 residues. CDR3 in DNA: TGTGCCAGCAGCGGGGGGGCCCTCAATACGCAGTATTTT. Protein product: CASSGGALNTQYF.

V and J are TRBV19 and TRBJ1-4, with a weak D call TRBD1 (5 bases). CDR3 length: 13 residues. The V and J ends lost 4 bases and 14 bases respectively, with 17 bases between them. CDR1 is LNHDA, CDR2 SQIVND, per germline (reference sequence). The CDR3 is CASSTQRQTRLFF. The CDR3 DNA reads as TGTGCCAGTAGTACCCAAAGACAGACGAGGCTGTTTTTT.

This clone has more than one count but fewer than ten. Distinct nucleotide sequences in the sample also encode this CDR3. The chain has TRBV3-1 (or the pseudogene TRBV3-2) and TRBJ2-1, with TRBD2 matching over 8 bases. Trimming at V came to 1 base and at J to 10 bases, leaving 0 bases not matched to a gene. The length of the CDR3 is 12 residues. The germline CDR1 and CDR2 sequences are LGHDT and YNNKEL (reference sequence). The DNA for the CDR3 is TGTGCCAGCAGCCAAGTAGCGGGGGAGCAGTTCTTC. The encoded protein is CASSQVAGEQFF.

The rearrangement uses TRBV9 and TRBJ1-6; 7 positions agree with TRBD1. Germline CDR1 SGDLS, CDR2 YYNGEE. The CDR3 spans 17 residues. J was trimmed by 1 base and V by 0 bases; bases with no gene match: 4. The CDR3 coding sequence is TGTGCCAGCAGCGTAGCCAGGGGGAGTTCCTATAATTCACCCCTCCACTTT. It codes for CASSVARGSSYNSPLHF. The whole variable domain, filled in from reference TRBV9 and TRBJ1-6, reads DSGVTQTPKHLITATGQRVTLRCSPRSGDLSVYWYQQSLDQGLQFLIQYYNGEERAKGNILERFSAQQFPDLHSELNLSSLELGDSALYFCASSVARGSSYNSPLHFGNGTRLTVT.

This rearrangement joins TRBV5-5 to TRBJ2-3, with 8 bases aligning to TRBD1. The V and J ends lost 4 bases and 2 bases, in that order; junction bases with no gene match: 6. This CDR3 region has 15 residues. From germline, CDR1 is SGHKS and CDR2 YYEKEE (reference sequence). CDR3 bases: TGTGCCAGCAGCCTCACAGGGGGATACACAGATACGCAGTATTTT. This translates into CASSLTGGYTDTQYF.

The gene calls are TRBV7-9 and TRBJ2-2, with 7 bases identical to TRBD1. The CDR3 sequence is 15 residues long. Trimming removed 0 bases from V and 4 bases from J; junction bases left unmatched: 2. Germline V gene data show CDR1 as SEHNR and CDR2 as FQNEAQ (reference sequence). Here the CDR3 reads CASSLAGQITGELFF. The CDR3 region has the DNA TGTGCCAGCAGCTTAGCGGGACAGATCACCGGGGAGCTGTTTTTT.

Written as DNA, the CDR3 is TGTGCCAGCAGTGTTACAGGGTTAGTGGACACCGGGGAGCTGTTTTTT. Its translation is CASSVTGLVDTGELFF. This chain connects TRBV9 to TRBJ2-2; maybe TRBD1 (6 bases). The CDR3 loop spans 16 amino acids. Per germline, CDR1 SGDLS and CDR2 YYNGEE. V was shortened by 5 bases and J by 3 bases, with 17 bases between the two germline ends.

The chain employs TRBV5-5 and TRBJ2-3; D not resolved. Germline CDR1 SGHKS, CDR2 YYEKEE (reference sequence). CDR3 size: 16 residues. V was trimmed by 0 bases and J by 0 bases, leaving 11 bases between them. The CDR3 DNA follows: TGTGCCAGCAGCTTGGCCACAGTCGCAAGCACAGATACGCAGTATTTT. Its protein product is CASSLATVASTDTQYF.

The CDR3 DNA reads TGTGCCAGCAGTTTAACGAGGACAGGGCCCCTGCTAGGAGGCTACACCTTC. Its protein product is CASSLTRTGPLLGGYTF. The J gene is TRBJ1-2, the V gene TRBV28, with 8 positions matching TRBD1. With 2 bases clipped from V and 8 bases from J, the junction kept 16 bases outside the gene matches. CDR3 length equals 17 residues. Germline V gene lookup returns CDR1 MDHEN and CDR2 SYDVKM.

The chain carries TRBV28 and TRBJ1-2, with D maybe TRBD1 (6 bases). CDR3 size: 16 residues. CDR1 and CDR2 from the germline V gene are MDHEN and SYDVKM. Trimming pared 5 bases from V and 8 bases from J, leaving 24 bases between. This CDR3 reads CASSNYRDPYSWGYTF. DNA for the CDR3: TGTGCCAGCAGTAACTACAGGGACCCGTATTCGTGGGGCTACACCTTC.

The chain employs TRBV5-6 and TRBJ2-3, with 11 bases identical to TRBD2. The CDR3 covers 16 residues. The germline V gene has CDR1 SGHDT and CDR2 YYEEEE. After removal of 4 bases from V and 4 bases from J, the junction contained 8 bases not matched to a gene. The CDR3 spells CASSLLAGGPADTQYF. CDR3 coding DNA: TGTGCCAGCAGCCTATTAGCGGGGGGGCCAGCAGATACGCAGTATTTT.

This clone was seen only once. The rearrangement links TRBV7-9 to TRBJ2-7; D unresolved. The CDR3 loop spans 14 amino acids. The germline V gene has CDR1 SEHNR and CDR2 FQNEAQ (reference sequence). Trimming pared 3 bases from V and 2 bases from J, leaving 11 bases between. CDR3 amino acids: CASSLSEIAYEQYF. Here the CDR3 DNA reads TGTGCCAGCAGCTTGAGTGAAATTGCCTACGAGCAGTACTTC.

The chain uses TRBV2 and TRBJ2-7, with unresolved D. CDR3 size: 15 residues. Between the trimmed V and J ends, which lost 1 base and 2 bases, there was a span of 12 bases. The germline V gene has CDR1 SNHLY and CDR2 FYNNEI. The CDR3 sequence: CASSEGLSPPYEQYF. The CDR3 DNA reads TGTGCCAGCAGTGAAGGGCTTTCTCCACCCTACGAGCAGTACTTC.

The chain employs TRBV4-2 and TRBJ1-5; 8 bases align to TRBD1. CDR1 is LGHNA, CDR2 YNFKEQ, per germline. After removal of 0 bases from V and 5 bases from J, the junction contained 9 bases not matched to a gene. The CDR3 loop spans 17 amino acids. CDR3 in amino acids: CASSQDWAGTGHQPQHF. The CDR3 DNA reads as TGTGCCAGCAGCCAAGATTGGGCTGGGACAGGACATCAGCCCCAGCATTTT.